This T cell receptor beta chain was sequenced during a study of spatial heterogeneity in lung cancer. Study background: The study consistently detected more beta-chain than alpha-chain sequences.

This clonotype showed up just a few times. Via MiXCR, TCRdb re-called the 5' RACE reads, giving one row per CDR3 protein. The data show more than 85,000 distinct CDR3 sequences, 7% to 9% seen once. Indicated time point: sample taken at primary tumor resection. Unsorted whole RNA samples from tumor, nontumor lung or frozen PBMC were sequenced. The donors comprised about 70 untreated early-stage non-small cell lung cancer patients. The input for sequencing was PBMCs, taken at surgery. The TCR was taken from a male donor with early-stage non-small cell lung cancer.

The CDR3 protein is CASSISGAKEGEQFF. Written as DNA, the CDR3 is TGCGCCAGCAGCATTTCCGGGGCAAAGGAGGGGGAGCAGTTCTTC. This chain joins TRBV5-1 and TRBJ2-1, with TRBD2 as a possible D gene (6 bases). This CDR3 is 15 amino acids long. V gave up 4 bases and J gave up 10 bases, with 21 bases separating them. Germline CDR1 SGHRS, CDR2 YFSETQ. Variable domain in full (rest from reference TRBV5-1 and TRBJ2-1): KAGVTQTPRYLIKTRGQQVTLSCSPISGHRSVSWYQQTPGQGLQFLFEYFSETQRNKGNFPGRFSGRQFSNSRSEMNVSTLELGDSALYLCASSISGAKEGEQFFGPGTRLTVL.